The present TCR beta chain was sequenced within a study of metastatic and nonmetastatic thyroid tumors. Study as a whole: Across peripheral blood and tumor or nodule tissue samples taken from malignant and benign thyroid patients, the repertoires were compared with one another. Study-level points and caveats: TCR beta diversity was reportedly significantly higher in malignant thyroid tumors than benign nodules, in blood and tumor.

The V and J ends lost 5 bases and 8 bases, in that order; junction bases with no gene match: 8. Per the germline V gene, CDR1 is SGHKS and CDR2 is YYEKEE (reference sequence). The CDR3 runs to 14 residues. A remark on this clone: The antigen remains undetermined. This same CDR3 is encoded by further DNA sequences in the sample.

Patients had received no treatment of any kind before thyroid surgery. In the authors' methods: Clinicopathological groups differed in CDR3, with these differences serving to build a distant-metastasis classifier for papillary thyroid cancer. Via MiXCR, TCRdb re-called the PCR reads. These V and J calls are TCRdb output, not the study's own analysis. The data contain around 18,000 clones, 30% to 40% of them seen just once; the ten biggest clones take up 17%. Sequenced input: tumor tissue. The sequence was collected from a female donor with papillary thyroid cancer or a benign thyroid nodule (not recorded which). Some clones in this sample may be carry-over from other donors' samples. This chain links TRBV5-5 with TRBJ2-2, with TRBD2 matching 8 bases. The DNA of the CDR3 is TGTGCCAGCAGACCATTGCGGGGGGCAGGGGAGCTGTTTTTT. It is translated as CASRPLRGAGELFF. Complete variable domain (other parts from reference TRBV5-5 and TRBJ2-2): DAGVTQSPTHLIKTRGQQVTLRCSPISGHKSVSWYQQVLGQGPQFIFQYYEKEERGRGNFPDRFSARQFPNYSSELNVNALLLGDSALYLCASRPLRGAGELFFGEGSRLTVL.